These 18 T cell receptor beta chains originate from one sample sequenced in a study of blood T cell repertoires in COVID-19. The assay was immunoSEQ multiplex PCR, and TCRdb's table has in-frame clones only and misses some. The data contain around 11,000 clones, 80% to 90% of them seen just once; the ten biggest clones take up about 10%. Sequencing was performed on peripheral blood. These receptors were collected from a human donor in a cohort sampled during active COVID-19.

CDR3 region: CASRGGGDTEAFF. In DNA, the CDR3 is TGTGCCAGCAGAGGGGGCGGGGACACTGAAGCTTTCTTT. This chain connects TRBV11-3 to TRBJ1-1, with 7 nucleotides matching TRBD1. The germline V gene has CDR1 SGHNT and CDR2 YENEEA. CDR3 length: 13 residues. V dropped 6 bases and J dropped 3; count of bases not matched to a gene: 4. Full variable domain (remainder filled in from reference TRBV11-3 and TRBJ1-1): EAGVVQSPRYKIIEKKQPVAFWCNPISGHNTLYWYLQNLGQGPELLIRYENEEAVDDSQLPKDRFSAERLKGVDSTLKIQPAELGDSAVYLCASRGGGDTEAFFGQGTRLTVV.

The chain couples TRBV24-1 to TRBJ2-5; perhaps TRBD1 as D (6 bases). Trimming removed 3 bases from V and 2 bases from J, with 12 bases in between. This CDR3 has 15 amino acids. CDR1 is KGHDR and CDR2 is SFDVKD in the germline V gene. The CDR3 protein is CATSDPTDRQETQYF. The CDR3 bases are TGTGCCACCAGTGATCCCACGGACAGACAAGAGACCCAGTACTTC.

The chain combines TRBV18 with TRBJ2-1, with a weak D call TRBD2 (5 bases). This CDR3 spans 15 amino acids. Germline CDR1 KGHSH, CDR2 LQKENI. Trimming cost V 2 bases and J 7 bases, with 15 bases left between them. CDR3 region: CASSPKGIRGNEQFF. CDR3 DNA sequence: TGTGCCAGCTCACCAAAAGGAATACGCGGGAATGAGCAGTTCTTC.

This chain connects TRBV7-6 to TRBJ1-2; TRBD1 aligns across 9 bases. J lost 4 bases, V lost 2 bases, and 8 bases had no gene match. This CDR3 has 16 residues. CDR1 SGHVS and CDR2 FNYEAQ come from the germline V gene. CDR3 nucleotide sequence: TGTGCCAGCAGCTTATATGGAATACAGGGGGCCTATGGCTACACCTTC. It codes for CASSLYGIQGAYGYTF.

The gene calls are TRBV11-2 and TRBJ2-2; 7 bases map to TRBD2. The V segment lost 1 base and the J segment 5 bases; nucleotides outside the gene matches: 1. CDR1 SGHAT and CDR2 FQNNGV come from the germline V gene. CDR3 size: 14 residues. CDR3 nucleotides: TGTGCCAGCAGCTTAGGCGGGGGTACCGGGGAGCTGTTTTTT. Protein: CASSLGGGTGELFF.

This chain uses TRBV5-1 with TRBJ2-2; D is ambiguous. CDR3 length equals 13 residues. Germline values: CDR1 SGHRS, CDR2 YFSETQ. Trimming took 1 base from V and 7 from J, leaving 8 bases between them. The CDR3 reads CASSLKLDGELFF. As DNA, the CDR3 is TGCGCCAGCAGCTTGAAATTAGACGGGGAGCTGTTTTTT.

The J gene is TRBJ2-7, the V gene TRBV7-9; maybe TRBD2 (5 bases). Trimming took 5 bases from V and 7 from J, leaving 12 bases between them. This CDR3 has 12 residues. Germline CDR1 and CDR2: SEHNR and FQNEAQ (reference sequence). This CDR3 reads CASSPSSGEQYF. The CDR3 DNA follows: TGTGCCAGCAGCCCTTCTTCGGGAGAGCAGTACTTC.

This clone was recorded once. This chain links TRBV6-1 with TRBJ2-2, with TRBD2 matching 9 bases. V was clipped by 2 bases and J by 6 bases; unmatched bases: 4. The CDR3 has 15 residues. Germline V gene data show CDR1 as MNHNS and CDR2 as SASEGT. The CDR3 sequence is CASSEWRGGAGELFF. The CDR3 DNA is TGTGCCAGCAGTGAATGGCGGGGGGGCGCCGGGGAGCTGTTTTTT.

Only one count was recorded for this clone. The J gene is TRBJ1-1, the V gene TRBV29-1; D call uncertain. The germline V gene has CDR1 SQVTM and CDR2 ANQGSEA. This CDR3 spans 11 amino acids. V lost 4 bases and J lost 0, with 3 bases in between. The DNA of the CDR3 is TGCAGCGTTGGAGTGAACACTGAAGCTTTCTTT. Translation gives CSVGVNTEAFF.

J is TRBJ2-5 and V is TRBV9; 7 bases agree with TRBD1. V gave up 0 bases and J gave up 5 bases; unmatched junction bases: 7. Germline V lookup: CDR1 SGDLS, CDR2 YYNGEE. The CDR3 has 15 amino acids. The CDR3 protein is CASSVEGAVRETQYF. The CDR3 region has the DNA TGTGCCAGCAGCGTAGAGGGGGCCGTCCGGGAGACCCAGTACTTC.

This chain uses TRBV5-1 with TRBJ1-5, with 8 bases lining up with TRBD1. The ends lost 4 bases at V and 6 bases at J; junction bases unmatched: 9. Per the germline V gene, CDR1 is SGHRS and CDR2 is YFSETQ. The CDR3 has 15 residues. The CDR3 spells CASSPTGDTVQPQHF. The CDR3 bases are TGCGCCAGCAGCCCGACAGGGGATACGGTTCAGCCCCAGCATTTT.

The chain couples TRBV18 to TRBJ1-2; no definite D call. Germline V gene data show CDR1 as KGHSH and CDR2 as LQKENI. V was clipped by 5 bases and J by 3 bases, with 16 bases between them. The CDR3 length is 15 residues. The chain's CDR3 is CASSETTGRDYGYTF. The CDR3 DNA reads as TGTGCCAGCTCAGAAACGACGGGGAGAGACTATGGCTACACCTTC.

The rearrangement uses TRBV28 and TRBJ2-7; D gene ambiguous. V shed 4 bases and J shed 4 bases, with 5 bases lying between them. This CDR3 has 11 residues. The germline V gene encodes CDR1 MDHEN and CDR2 SYDVKM. The CDR3 here is CASSSFYEQYF. DNA of the CDR3: TGTGCCAGCAGTTCATTTTACGAGCAGTACTTC. Based on the CDR3 plus reference TRBV28 and TRBJ2-7, the full variable domain is DVKVTQSSRYLVKRTGEKVFLECVQDMDHENMFWYRQDPGLGLRLIYFSYDVKMKEKGDIPEGYSVSREKKERFSLILESASTNQTSMYLCASSSFYEQYFGPGTRLTVT.

The gene calls are TRBV4-1 and TRBJ2-7; tentative D call: TRBD1 (5 bases). Trimming stripped 2 bases from V and 0 bases from J, with 11 bases between. Per the germline V gene, CDR1 is MGHRA and CDR2 is YSYEKL. This CDR3 spans 15 amino acids. CDR3: CASSQPQASSYEQYF. Here the CDR3 DNA reads TGCGCCAGCAGCCAACCACAGGCCAGCTCCTACGAGCAGTACTTC.

The chain couples TRBV11-2 to TRBJ2-7, with 9 bases that match TRBD1. This CDR3 has 14 residues. The V gene end was trimmed by 5 bases and the J gene end by 4 bases; junction bases not matched to a gene: 6. Germline values: CDR1 SGHAT, CDR2 FQNNGV. CDR3: CASSQTGGEYEQYF. The CDR3 DNA reads as TGTGCCAGCAGCCAGACAGGGGGAGAATACGAGCAGTACTTC.

The chain combines TRBV7-3 with TRBJ2-1; TRBD2 agrees at 11 bases. V gave up 5 bases and J gave up 8 bases; unmatched junction bases: 8. CDR1 SGHTA and CDR2 FQGTGA come from the germline V gene. CDR3 size: 15 residues. The CDR3 region is CASSPNSGGAYEQFF. In DNA, the CDR3 is TGTGCCAGCAGCCCGAATAGCGGGGGGGCCTATGAGCAGTTCTTC.

The rearrangement uses TRBV4-2 and TRBJ1-3, with D hard to call. V lost 3 bases and J 3 bases, leaving 15 bases between the germline ends. Per germline, CDR1 LGHNA and CDR2 YNFKEQ. The CDR3 spans 16 residues. This chain's CDR3 is CASSQILRLRGNTIYF. In DNA, the CDR3 is TGTGCCAGCAGCCAGATCTTGCGGTTACGTGGAAACACCATATATTTT.

The chain's CDR3 is CASSGGGLAGASYEQYF. For the CDR3, the DNA is TGCGCCAGCAGTGGGGGGGGCCTAGCGGGGGCCAGCTACGAGCAGTACTTC. The chain has TRBV10-1 and TRBJ2-7, with 10 positions matching TRBD2. V shed 4 bases, J shed 3 bases, and the junction held 12 bases outside the gene matches. Germline CDR1 and CDR2: WNHNN and SYGVQD (reference sequence). The CDR3 consists of 17 residues.